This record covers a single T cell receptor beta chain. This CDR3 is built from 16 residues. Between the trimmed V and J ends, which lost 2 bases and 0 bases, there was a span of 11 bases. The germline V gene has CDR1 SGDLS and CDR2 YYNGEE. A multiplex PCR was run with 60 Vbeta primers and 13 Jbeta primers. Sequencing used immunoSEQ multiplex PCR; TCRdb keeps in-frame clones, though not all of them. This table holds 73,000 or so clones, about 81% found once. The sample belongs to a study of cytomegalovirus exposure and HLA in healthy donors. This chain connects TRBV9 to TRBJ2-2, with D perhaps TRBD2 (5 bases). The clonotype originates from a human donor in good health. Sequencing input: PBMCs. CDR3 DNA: TGTGCCAGCAGCGTCACCCGGGATTCGAACACCGGGGAGCTGTTTTTT. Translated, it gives CASSVTRDSNTGELFF.